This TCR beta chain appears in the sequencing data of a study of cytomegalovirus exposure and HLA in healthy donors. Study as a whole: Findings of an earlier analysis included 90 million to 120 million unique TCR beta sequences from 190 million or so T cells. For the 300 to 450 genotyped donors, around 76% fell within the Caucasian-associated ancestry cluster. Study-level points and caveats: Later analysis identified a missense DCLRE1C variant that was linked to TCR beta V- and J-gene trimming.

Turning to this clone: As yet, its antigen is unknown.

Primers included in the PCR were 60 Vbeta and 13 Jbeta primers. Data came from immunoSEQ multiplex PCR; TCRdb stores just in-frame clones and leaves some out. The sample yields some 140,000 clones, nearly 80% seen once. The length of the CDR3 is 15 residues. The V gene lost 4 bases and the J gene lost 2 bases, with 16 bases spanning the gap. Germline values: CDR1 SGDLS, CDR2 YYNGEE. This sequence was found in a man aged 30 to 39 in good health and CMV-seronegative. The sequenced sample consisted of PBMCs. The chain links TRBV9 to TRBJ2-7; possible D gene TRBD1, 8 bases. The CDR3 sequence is CASSLRTGTTYEQYF. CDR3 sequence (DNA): TGTGCCAGCAGCCTAAGGACAGGGACTACCTACGAGCAGTACTTC.